Following are 29 T cell receptor beta chains from one sample sequenced in a study of CD8 T cells in Susac syndrome. It was with random hexamers that roughly 0.45 to 1 ug RNA was reverse transcribed. TCRdb reanalysed the immunoSEQ multiplex PCR reads using MiXCR and keeps one entry per CDR3 protein. The sample holds about 83,000 distinct CDR3 sequences; approximately 96% are singletons and the top ten take more than 0.35%. Sequencing was performed on CD8+ T cells from PBMCs. Receptor source: a human donor with Susac syndrome.

V is TRBV19 and J is TRBJ1-1, with D unclear. V lost 3 bases to trimming and J lost 4 bases, with 3 bases between them. The CDR3 has 11 residues. CDR1 is LNHDA, CDR2 SQIVND, per germline (reference sequence). The chain's CDR3 is CASSIVTEAFF. In nucleotides, the CDR3 is TGTGCCAGTAGTATCGTCACTGAAGCTTTCTTT.

The chain couples TRBV7-2 to TRBJ2-1; D gene uncertain. The CDR3 totals 13 residues. Germline V gene lookup returns CDR1 SGHTA and CDR2 FQGNSA. Deletions cut 4 bases from V and 7 bases from J, with 11 bases between. CDR3 nucleotide sequence: TGTGCCAGCAGCTCGGAAGTGGGGAATGAGCAGTTCTTC. Its translation is CASSSEVGNEQFF.

The chain combines TRBV12-3 or TRBV12-4 with TRBJ2-7; D is unresolved. Trimming removed 2 bases from V and 4 bases from J, with 12 bases in between. The CDR3 runs 14 residues. DNA of the CDR3: TGTGCCAGCAGTTTATTCGGAGAGGTGTACGAGCAGTACTTC. This gives the protein CASSLFGEVYEQYF.

This CDR3 is CSARGIGQGVSEQYV. The CDR3 DNA sequence: TGCAGTGCTAGAGGGATTGGGCAGGGGGTAAGCGAGCAGTACGTC. V gene TRBV20-1 combines with J gene TRBJ2-7; 7 bases fit TRBD1. Germline loops: CDR1 DFQATT, CDR2 SNEGSKA (reference sequence). J gave up 6 bases and V 1 base, and 12 bases lay outside the gene matches. This CDR3 is 15 amino acids long.

This chain joins TRBV9 and TRBJ2-1; D remains ambiguous. Trimming shortened V by 4 bases and J by 4 bases, and 21 bases separated the two germline ends. CDR3 length: 17 residues. Germline lookup yields CDR1 SGDLS and CDR2 YYNGEE. The CDR3 here is CASSPIDSLLGYNEQFF. The DNA of the CDR3 is TGTGCCAGCAGCCCAATCGACTCGCTCCTTGGGTACAATGAGCAGTTCTTC.

The rearrangement joins TRBV9 to TRBJ2-3; D call uncertain. CDR1 SGDLS and CDR2 YYNGEE come from the germline V gene. The CDR3 length is 15 residues. V was cut by 0 bases and J by 1 base, with 9 bases left in between. The CDR3 nucleotides are TGTGCCAGCAGCGTAGAAAGCGCTCGCACAGATACGCAGTATTTT. Translated: CASSVESARTDTQYF.

The CDR3 reads CASSHTQYF. The CDR3 bases are TGTGCCAGCAGCCATACGCAGTATTTT. V is TRBV7-6 and J is TRBJ2-3; D gene ambiguous. This CDR3 contains 9 residues. Germline V gives CDR1 SGHVS, CDR2 FNYEAQ. The ends were cut back, 5 bases at V and 7 bases at J, with 1 base in the middle.

This chain uses TRBV12-3 or TRBV12-4 with TRBJ2-1; D is uncertain. The CDR3 loop spans 16 amino acids. Trimming took off 4 bases at V and 0 bases at J, with 13 bases between the two ends. This chain's CDR3 is CASSSWASSSYNEQFF. The DNA for the CDR3 is TGTGCCAGCAGTTCGTGGGCCTCTAGCTCCTACAATGAGCAGTTCTTC.

The chain is built from TRBV9 and TRBJ2-5; weak D call: TRBD1 (6 bases). This CDR3 has 15 residues. Trimming shortened V by 0 bases and J by 0 bases, and 9 bases separated the two germline ends. The germline CDR1 and CDR2 sequences are SGDLS and YYNGEE. The CDR3 DNA is TGTGCCAGCAGCGTAGGAGGGACACACCAAGAGACCCAGTACTTC. It translates to CASSVGGTHQETQYF.

J is TRBJ2-5 and V is TRBV27; D is unclear. The V end lost 7 bases, the J end lost 7 bases, and 10 bases lay between the germline ends. Per the germline V gene, CDR1 is MNHEY and CDR2 is SMNVEV (reference sequence). The CDR3 has 11 residues. The CDR3 coding sequence is TGTGCCAGCATTCACCCGGGGACCCAGTACTTC. It yields the protein CASIHPGTQYF.

This sequence joins TRBV3-1 and TRBJ1-1, with 7 positions matching TRBD1. Germline loops: CDR1 LGHDT, CDR2 YNNKEL (reference sequence). V shed 1 base, J shed 4 bases, and the junction held 6 bases outside the gene matches. This CDR3 spans 15 amino acids. In DNA form, the CDR3 reads TGTGCCAGCAGCCAAGCCTACAGGGGCAGCACTGAAGCTTTCTTT. Translating gives CASSQAYRGSTEAFF.

The chain links TRBV27 to TRBJ2-7; 8 bases align to TRBD1. Germline CDR1 is MNHEY and CDR2 is SMNVEV (reference sequence). V shed 5 bases and J 6 bases; nucleotides not matched to a gene: 3. The CDR3 totals 12 residues. Here the CDR3 DNA reads TGTGCCAGCAGTCCAGGGGGCGGCGAGCAGTACTTC. Protein sequence: CASSPGGGEQYF.

This chain connects TRBV20-1 to TRBJ1-1, with 7 bases that match TRBD1. Germline V gene sequence: CDR1 DFQATT, CDR2 SNEGSKA (reference sequence). The CDR3 is made up of 14 amino acids. V was pared by 0 bases and J by 4 bases, with 5 bases of the junction left unmatched. The CDR3, as DNA: TGCAGTGCTAGAGATGTGCAGGGGGGCACTGAAGCTTTCTTT. Its protein is CSARDVQGGTEAFF.

The J gene is TRBJ1-1, the V gene TRBV5-1; D uncertain. CDR1 SGHRS and CDR2 YFSETQ come from the germline V gene. This CDR3 is 13 amino acids long. The V end was cut by 9 bases, the J end by 5 bases, with 17 bases between. CDR3 coding DNA: TGCGCCACCCGGGAAGGGATAGGGACTGAAGCTTTCTTT. As protein: CATREGIGTEAFF.

This clonotype appeared a single time. The chain joins TRBV12-3 or TRBV12-4 to TRBJ1-5, with TRBD1 matching over 7 bases. The CDR3 covers 15 residues. The junction had 6 bases not matched to a gene; V was cut back by 3 bases and J by 4 bases. CDR3 in DNA: TGTGCCAGCAGTTTGTCAGGGGGTCGGAATCAGCCCCAGCATTTT. Translated, it gives CASSLSGGRNQPQHF.

The chain couples TRBV20-1 to TRBJ1-2, with a tentative D call TRBD1 (5 bases). Trimming left V 1 base short and J 8 bases short, with 8 bases between. Germline CDR1 DFQATT, CDR2 SNEGSKA (reference sequence). This CDR3 has 11 amino acids. The CDR3 loop reads CSARGRGGYTF. CDR3 nucleotides: TGCAGTGCTAGAGGTCGGGGCGGCTACACCTTC.

The chain uses TRBV19 and TRBJ2-1; D is undetermined. CDR1 is LNHDA, CDR2 SQIVND, per germline (reference sequence). Trimming took off 3 bases at V and 6 bases at J, with 9 bases between the two ends. CDR3 length equals 13 residues. The CDR3 reads CASSISSGNEQFF. CDR3 bases: TGTGCCAGTAGTATCTCTAGTGGCAATGAGCAGTTCTTC.

The chain has TRBV5-6 and TRBJ2-4; 7 nucleotides agree with TRBD1. The CDR3 length is 16 residues. Trimming took 4 bases from V and 0 from J; bases not matched to a gene: 7. Germline values: CDR1 SGHDT, CDR2 YYEEEE. CDR3 residues: CASSPGQLQAKNIQYF. The CDR3 DNA sequence: TGTGCCAGCAGCCCGGGACAGCTCCAAGCCAAAAACATTCAGTACTTC.

The chain uses TRBV29-1 and TRBJ1-2; perhaps TRBD1 as D (5 bases). The CDR3 has 13 amino acids. V shed 2 bases and J shed 7 bases, with 14 bases lying between them. Germline V gene lookup returns CDR1 SQVTM and CDR2 ANQGSEA. CDR3 in DNA: TGCAGCGTTGAATTGGGCCTCGGGGGTGGCTACACCTTC. Its translation: CSVELGLGGGYTF.

The rearrangement uses TRBV9 and TRBJ2-1; TRBD2 aligns across 12 bases. The length of the CDR3 is 15 residues. Per germline, CDR1 SGDLS and CDR2 YYNGEE. With V trimmed by 3 bases and J by 5 bases, 3 bases remained unmatched. CDR3 amino acids: CASSGRTSGDNEQFF. The CDR3 DNA reads TGTGCCAGCAGCGGACGGACTAGCGGGGACAATGAGCAGTTCTTC. The full variable domain, rest sourced from reference TRBV9 and TRBJ2-1, is DSGVTQTPKHLITATGQRVTLRCSPRSGDLSVYWYQQSLDQGLQFLIQYYNGEERAKGNILERFSAQQFPDLHSELNLSSLELGDSALYFCASSGRTSGDNEQFFGPGTRLTVL.

J is TRBJ2-3 and V is TRBV29-1; tentatively, D is TRBD2 (5 bases). Germline values: CDR1 SQVTM, CDR2 ANQGSEA. Trimming pared 1 base from V and 2 bases from J, leaving 7 bases between. The CDR3 sequence is 13 residues long. CDR3 DNA sequence: TGCAGCGTTGAAGTTCGGGACACAGATACGCAGTATTTT. Amino acids: CSVEVRDTDTQYF.

The V call is TRBV25-1, the J call TRBJ2-3; possibly TRBD2 for D (5 bases). This CDR3 spans 14 amino acids. Germline CDR1 reads MGHDK; CDR2 reads SYGVNS. Trimming cost V 5 bases and J 1 base, with 10 bases left between them. The CDR3 here is CASSYGIGTDTQYF. CDR3 in DNA: TGTGCCAGCAGTTACGGGATCGGCACAGATACGCAGTATTTT.

The rearrangement uses TRBV29-1 and TRBJ1-1; 7 bases fit TRBD1. This CDR3 has 12 amino acids. Germline V gene data show CDR1 as SQVTM and CDR2 as ANQGSEA. J was trimmed by 7 bases and V by 4 bases; bases with no gene match: 6. The CDR3 DNA reads TGCAGCGTTGCCGTACAGGGGATTGAAGCTTTCTTT. Amino acid sequence: CSVAVQGIEAFF.

The rearrangement joins TRBV9 to TRBJ2-7; no clear D gene. V lost 3 bases, J lost 6 bases, and 19 bases lay in between. The CDR3 sequence is 15 residues long. Germline V gene lookup returns CDR1 SGDLS and CDR2 YYNGEE. CDR3 residues: CASSALPDLNAEQYV. The CDR3 DNA sequence: TGTGCCAGCAGCGCTCTACCTGACCTGAACGCCGAGCAGTACGTC.

This chain joins TRBV19 and TRBJ1-1; TRBD1 aligns across 7 bases. The CDR3 runs to 13 residues. With V trimmed by 1 base and J by 6 bases, 2 bases remained unmatched. CDR1 LNHDA and CDR2 SQIVND come from the germline V gene (reference sequence). Here the CDR3 reads CASSIGTGPEAFF. The CDR3 DNA reads TGTGCCAGTAGTATAGGGACAGGTCCTGAAGCTTTCTTT.

The J gene is TRBJ2-3, the V gene TRBV13, with TRBD2 matching over 10 bases. The CDR3 covers 17 residues. With 4 bases clipped from V and 0 bases from J, the junction kept 7 bases outside the gene matches. Germline values: CDR1 PRHDT, CDR2 FYEKMQ (reference sequence). The CDR3 spells CASSSVAGGSSTDTQYF. Written as DNA, the CDR3 is TGTGCCAGCAGCTCAGTAGCGGGGGGCAGTAGCACAGATACGCAGTATTTT.

The chain recombines TRBV10-3 with TRBJ2-2; D may be TRBD2 (5 bases). V was pared by 7 bases and J by 8 bases, with 8 bases between. This CDR3 comprises 11 residues. From germline, CDR1 is ENHRY and CDR2 SYGVKD. As DNA, the CDR3 is TGTGCCATCATGGGAGCGGGGGAGCTGTTTTTT. This codes for CAIMGAGELFF.

V is TRBV30 and J is TRBJ2-4; 11 nucleotides agree with TRBD2. This CDR3 region has 16 residues. Looked up from germline, CDR1 is GTSNPN and CDR2 is SVGIG (reference sequence). J lost 0 bases, V lost 5 bases, and 6 bases had no gene match. The CDR3 region is CAWGLAGGLAKNIQYF. The DNA of the CDR3 is TGTGCCTGGGGGCTAGCGGGAGGATTAGCCAAAAACATTCAGTACTTC.

This rearrangement joins TRBV7-9 to TRBJ2-4; 9 nucleotides line up with TRBD1. CDR1 is SEHNR, CDR2 FQNEAQ, per germline (reference sequence). The CDR3 is 14 residues long. The V gene end was trimmed by 5 bases and the J gene end by 7 bases; junction bases not matched to a gene: 6. The CDR3 nucleotides read TGTGCCAGCAGCCCGGGACAGGGATTCAACATTCAGTACTTC. Its protein is CASSPGQGFNIQYF.